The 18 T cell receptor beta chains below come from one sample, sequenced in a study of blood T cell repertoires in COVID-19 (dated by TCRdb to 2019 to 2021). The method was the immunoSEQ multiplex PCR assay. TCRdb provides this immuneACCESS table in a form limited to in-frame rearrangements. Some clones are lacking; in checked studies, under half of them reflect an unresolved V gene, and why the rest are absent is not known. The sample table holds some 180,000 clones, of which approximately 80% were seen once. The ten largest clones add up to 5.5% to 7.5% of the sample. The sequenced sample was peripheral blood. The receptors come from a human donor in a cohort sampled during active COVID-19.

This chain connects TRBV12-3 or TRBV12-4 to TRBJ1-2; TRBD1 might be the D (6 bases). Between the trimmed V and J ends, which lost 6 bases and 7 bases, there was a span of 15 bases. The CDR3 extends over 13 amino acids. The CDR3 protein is CASSPTNRAGYTF. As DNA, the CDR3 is TGTGCCAGCAGCCCTACCAACAGGGCTGGCTACACCTTC.

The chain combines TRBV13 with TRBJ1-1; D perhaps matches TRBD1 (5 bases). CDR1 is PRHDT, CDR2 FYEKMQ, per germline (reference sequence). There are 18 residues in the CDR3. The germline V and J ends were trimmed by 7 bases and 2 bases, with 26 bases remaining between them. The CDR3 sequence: CASKGFGVGVAINTEAFF. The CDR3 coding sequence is TGTGCCAGCAAGGGGTTTGGGGTGGGTGTCGCAATCAACACTGAAGCTTTCTTT.

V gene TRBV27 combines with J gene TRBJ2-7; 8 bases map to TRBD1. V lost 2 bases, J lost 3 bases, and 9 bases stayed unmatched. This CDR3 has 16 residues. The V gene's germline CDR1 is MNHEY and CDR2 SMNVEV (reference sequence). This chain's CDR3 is CASSLTGQGPLYEQYF. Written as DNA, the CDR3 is TGTGCCAGCAGTTTAACTGGACAGGGCCCACTCTACGAGCAGTACTTC.

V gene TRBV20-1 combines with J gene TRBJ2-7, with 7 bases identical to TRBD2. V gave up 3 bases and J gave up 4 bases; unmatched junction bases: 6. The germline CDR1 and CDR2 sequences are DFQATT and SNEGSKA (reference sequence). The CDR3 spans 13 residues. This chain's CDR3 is CSASPSGKYEQYF. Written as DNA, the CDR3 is TGCAGTGCTAGTCCTAGCGGAAAATACGAGCAGTACTTC.

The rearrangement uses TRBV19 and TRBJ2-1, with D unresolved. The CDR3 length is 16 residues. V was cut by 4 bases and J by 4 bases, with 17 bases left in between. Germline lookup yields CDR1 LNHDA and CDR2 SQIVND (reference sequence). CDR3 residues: CASSTHRAGAYNEQFF. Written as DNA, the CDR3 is TGTGCCAGTAGTACCCACAGAGCTGGCGCGTACAATGAGCAGTTCTTC.

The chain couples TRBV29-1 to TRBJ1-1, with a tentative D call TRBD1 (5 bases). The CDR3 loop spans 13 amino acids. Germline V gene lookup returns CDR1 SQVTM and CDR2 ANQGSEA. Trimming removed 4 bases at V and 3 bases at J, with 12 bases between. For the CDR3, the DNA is TGCAGCGTTGTTAGGGACTGGGACACTGAAGCTTTCTTT. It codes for CSVVRDWDTEAFF.

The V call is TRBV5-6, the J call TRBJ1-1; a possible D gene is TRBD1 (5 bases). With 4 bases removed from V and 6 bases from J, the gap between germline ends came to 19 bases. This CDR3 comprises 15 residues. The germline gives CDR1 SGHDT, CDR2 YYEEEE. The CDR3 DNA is TGTGCCAGCAGCCCGAGAGCGGGGGTGGGGGCTGAAGCTTTCTTT. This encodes CASSPRAGVGAEAFF.

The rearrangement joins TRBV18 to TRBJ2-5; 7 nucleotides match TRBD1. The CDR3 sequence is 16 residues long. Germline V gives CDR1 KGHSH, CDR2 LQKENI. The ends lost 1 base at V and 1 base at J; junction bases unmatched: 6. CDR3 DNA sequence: TGTGCCAGCTCACCACAAACAGGGGCCCCCCAAGAGACCCAGTACTTC. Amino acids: CASSPQTGAPQETQYF.

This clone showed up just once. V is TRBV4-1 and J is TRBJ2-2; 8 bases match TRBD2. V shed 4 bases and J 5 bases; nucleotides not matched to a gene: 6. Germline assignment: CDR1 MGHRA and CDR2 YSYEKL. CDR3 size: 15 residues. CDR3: CASSPLERGTGELFF. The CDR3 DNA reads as TGCGCCAGCAGCCCCTTGGAGCGGGGGACCGGGGAGCTGTTTTTT.

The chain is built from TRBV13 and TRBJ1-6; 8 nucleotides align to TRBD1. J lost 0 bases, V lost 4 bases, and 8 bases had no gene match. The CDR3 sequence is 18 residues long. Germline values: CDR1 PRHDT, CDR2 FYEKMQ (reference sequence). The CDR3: CASSSGQGQSSYNSPLHF. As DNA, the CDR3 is TGTGCCAGCAGCTCCGGACAGGGCCAGAGCTCCTATAATTCACCCCTCCACTTT.

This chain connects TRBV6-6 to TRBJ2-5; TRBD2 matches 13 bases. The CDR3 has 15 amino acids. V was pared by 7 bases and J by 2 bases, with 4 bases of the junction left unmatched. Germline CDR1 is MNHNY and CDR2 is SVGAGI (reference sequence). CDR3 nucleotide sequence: TGTGCCAGCATCGGGACTAGCGGGACACAAGAGACCCAGTACTTC. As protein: CASIGTSGTQETQYF.

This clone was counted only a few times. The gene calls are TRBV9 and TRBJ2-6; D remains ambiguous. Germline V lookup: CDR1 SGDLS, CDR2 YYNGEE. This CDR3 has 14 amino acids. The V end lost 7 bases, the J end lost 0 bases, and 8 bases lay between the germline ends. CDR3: CASGASSGANVLTF. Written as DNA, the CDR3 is TGTGCCAGCGGTGCTAGCTCTGGGGCCAACGTCCTGACTTTC.

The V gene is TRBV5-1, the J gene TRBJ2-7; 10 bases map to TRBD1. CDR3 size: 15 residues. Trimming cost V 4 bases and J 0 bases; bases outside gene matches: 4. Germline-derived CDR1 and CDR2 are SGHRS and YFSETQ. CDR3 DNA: TGCGCCAGCAGCCCCGGGACAGGGGCCTCCTACGAGCAGTACTTC. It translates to CASSPGTGASYEQYF. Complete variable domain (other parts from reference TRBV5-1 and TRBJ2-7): KAGVTQTPRYLIKTRGQQVTLSCSPISGHRSVSWYQQTPGQGLQFLFEYFSETQRNKGNFPGRFSGRQFSNSRSEMNVSTLELGDSALYLCASSPGTGASYEQYFGPGTRLTVT.

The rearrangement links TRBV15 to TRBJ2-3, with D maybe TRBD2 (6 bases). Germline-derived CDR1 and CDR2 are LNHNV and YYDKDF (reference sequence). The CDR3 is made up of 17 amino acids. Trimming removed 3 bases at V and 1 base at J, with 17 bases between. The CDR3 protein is CATSRGETGERTDTQYF. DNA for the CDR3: TGTGCCACCAGCAGGGGTGAAACGGGGGAACGCACAGATACGCAGTATTTT.

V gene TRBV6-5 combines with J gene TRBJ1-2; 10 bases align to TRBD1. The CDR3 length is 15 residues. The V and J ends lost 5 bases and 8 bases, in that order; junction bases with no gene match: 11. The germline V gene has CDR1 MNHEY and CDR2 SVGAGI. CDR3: CASSPSTGGAWGYTF. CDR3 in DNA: TGTGCCAGCAGTCCCTCGACAGGGGGCGCGTGGGGCTACACCTTC.

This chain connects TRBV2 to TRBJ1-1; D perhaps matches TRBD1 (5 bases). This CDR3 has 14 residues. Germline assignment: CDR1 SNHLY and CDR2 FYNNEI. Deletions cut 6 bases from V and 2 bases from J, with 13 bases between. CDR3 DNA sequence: TGTGCCAGCAGCGGAACAGGACGAAACACTGAAGCTTTCTTT. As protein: CASSGTGRNTEAFF.

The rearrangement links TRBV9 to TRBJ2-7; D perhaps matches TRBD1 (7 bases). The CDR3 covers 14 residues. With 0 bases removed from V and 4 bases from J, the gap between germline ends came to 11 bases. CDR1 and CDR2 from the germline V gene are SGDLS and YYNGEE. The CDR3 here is CASSVDPGGYEQYF. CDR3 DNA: TGTGCCAGCAGCGTAGATCCAGGGGGGTACGAGCAGTACTTC.

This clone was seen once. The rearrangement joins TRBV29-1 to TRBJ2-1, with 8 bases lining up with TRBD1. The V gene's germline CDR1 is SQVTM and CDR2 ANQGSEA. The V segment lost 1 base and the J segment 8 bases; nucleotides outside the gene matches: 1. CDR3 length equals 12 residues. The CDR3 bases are TGCAGCGTTGAAGCGACAGGGGATGAGCAGTTCTTC. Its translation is CSVEATGDEQFF.